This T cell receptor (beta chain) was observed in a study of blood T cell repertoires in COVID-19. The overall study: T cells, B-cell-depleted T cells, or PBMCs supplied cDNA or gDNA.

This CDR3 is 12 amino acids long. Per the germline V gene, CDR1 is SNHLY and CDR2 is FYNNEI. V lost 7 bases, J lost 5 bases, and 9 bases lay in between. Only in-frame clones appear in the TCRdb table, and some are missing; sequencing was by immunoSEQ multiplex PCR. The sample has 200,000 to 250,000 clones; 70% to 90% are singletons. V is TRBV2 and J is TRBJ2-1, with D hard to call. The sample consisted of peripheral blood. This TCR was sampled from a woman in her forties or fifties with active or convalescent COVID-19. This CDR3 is CASMRGDNEQFF. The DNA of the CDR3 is TGTGCCAGCATGCGAGGTGACAATGAGCAGTTCTTC.